What follows is one T cell receptor beta chain and its context. The antigen remains undetermined. These data come from a study of metastatic and nonmetastatic thyroid tumors. Study-level background: Both malignant and benign thyroid patients supplied peripheral blood and tumor or nodule tissue samples, across which the repertoires of these patients were then compared. General study results and limits: Reportedly, malignant thyroid tumors had significantly higher TCR beta diversity than benign nodules, in blood and tumor.

Prior to thyroid surgery, none of the patients had received any treatment. Original analysis: Using the CDR3 differences seen across clinicopathological groups, the authors built a distant-metastasis classifier for papillary thyroid cancer, which was meant to discriminate distant-metastatic patients. TCRdb reassembled clones from the PCR reads with MiXCR. None of the V and J calls come from the authors' own analysis; TCRdb made them. The sample holds about 26,000 clones, roughly 24% seen once. With 10 bases removed from V and 14 bases from J, the gap between germline ends came to 18 bases. Germline V gene data show CDR1 as MDHEN and CDR2 as SYDVKM. The CDR3 is 12 residues long.

The sequence was collected from a female donor with papillary thyroid cancer or a benign thyroid nodule (not recorded which). Some clones in this sample may be carry-over from other donors' samples. The rearrangement uses TRBV28 and TRBJ1-6, with D perhaps TRBD1 (5 bases). What was sequenced was blood. CDR3 sequence reads: CATWGRVGTLHF. CDR3 coding DNA: TGTGCCACCTGGGGCAGGGTCGGGACCCTCCACTTT.